These T cell receptor beta chains were read from a single sample in a study of blood T cell repertoires in COVID-19. TCRdb's copy holds only in-frame clones and misses some; the assay was immunoSEQ multiplex PCR. The profile shows around 80,000 clones, roughly 77% of them singletons. Sequenced material: peripheral blood. These receptors all come from a man aged 50-60 years with active or convalescent COVID-19. Both conserved end residues are part of each CDR3. The D gene is left open where the match is weak. Only some rows state a clone size, as once, few, many or a class for expanded clones.

d_gene,abundance,v_gene,j_gene,CDR3nt,CDR3aa
TRBD1,-,TRBV6-5,TRBJ2-5,TGTGCCAGCAGTAAGGGACAGGGGCGAGAGACCCAGTACTTC,CASSKGQGRETQYF
TRBD2,medium-sized,TRBV7-9,TRBJ2-7,TGTGCCAGCAGCTTAGGTACTAGCGGGGGTTCAGGGGAGCAGTACTTC,CASSLGTSGGSGEQYF
TRBD2,-,TRBV18,TRBJ2-1,TGTGCCAGCTCACCACCCGGGGGGGAGGTAAATGAGCAGTTCTTC,CASSPPGGEVNEQFF
TRBD2,-,TRBV4-3,TRBJ2-7,TGCGCCAGCAGCCAAGATCGGCTAGCGGGGGCCTTATACGAGCAGTACTTC,CASSQDRLAGALYEQYF
TRBD2,-,TRBV4-2,TRBJ2-3,TGTGCCAGCAGCCAAGAGGCGGGGGGTTTAAGCACAGATACGCAGTATTTT,CASSQEAGGLSTDTQYF
TRBD2,-,TRBV28,TRBJ2-2,TGTGCCAGCACACCTGGGGGGGGTCTTGTGATCGGGGAGCTGTTTTTT,CASTPGGGLVIGELFF
TRBD2,once,TRBV28,TRBJ2-1,TGTGCCAGCAGTTTTGCTAGCGGGGGGGCTTATGAGCAGTTCTTC,CASSFASGGAYEQFF
-,-,TRBV5-6,TRBJ1-1,TGTGCCAGCAGCTTGGCCCCAGGTGAAGCTTTCTTT,CASSLAPGEAFF
-,-,TRBV10-2,TRBJ1-5,TGCGCCAGCAGGCACAATAGCAATCAGCCCCAGCATTTT,CASRHNSNQPQHF
TRBD2,-,TRBV5-1,TRBJ2-3,TGCGCCAGCAGCCTTAGACTAGCGGCGGGCACAGATACGCAGTATTTT,CASSLRLAAGTDTQYF
TRBD2,-,TRBV6-5,TRBJ2-5,TGTGCCAGTCGGACTAGCGGGGGGGCGGGAGAGACCCAGTACTTC,CASRTSGGAGETQYF
TRBD2,-,TRBV5-1,TRBJ2-7,TGCGCCAGCAGCTCCCGGACTAGTAACCCGTACGAGCAGTACTTC,CASSSRTSNPYEQYF
TRBD1,-,TRBV9,TRBJ1-1,TGTGCCAGCAGCCCACGACAGGGGTACACTGAAGCTTTCTTT,CASSPRQGYTEAFF
TRBD1,-,TRBV7-9,TRBJ1-1,TGTGCCAGCAGCTCCGGGACAGTGAACACTGAAGCTTTCTTT,CASSSGTVNTEAFF
-,once,TRBV5-1,TRBJ2-5,TGCGCCAGCAGCTTTGCGGTCCAGGAGACCCAGTACTTC,CASSFAVQETQYF
TRBD2,-,TRBV2,TRBJ2-3,TGTGCCAGCAGGACTAGCGGCGGGGATACGCAGTATTTT,CASRTSGGDTQYF
-,-,TRBV19,TRBJ2-1,TGTGCCAGTAGTTTCGGACAGTCCTACAATGAGCAGTTCTTC,CASSFGQSYNEQFF
-,-,TRBV19,TRBJ1-2,TGTGCCAGTATGGACAGACCTTACTATGGCTACACCTTC,CASMDRPYYGYTF
TRBD1,-,TRBV7-9,TRBJ2-1,TGTGCCAGCAGCTTAGCTGAACGGCAGGGGGCGGGAAATGAGCAGTTCTTC,CASSLAERQGAGNEQFF
-,-,TRBV6-1,TRBJ1-1,TGTGCCAGCAGTGAACCTTTGACAGTAAACACTGAAGCTTTCTTT,CASSEPLTVNTEAFF
-,-,TRBV30,TRBJ1-3,TGTGCCTGGGCACAGGGATTTAGCTCTGGAAACACCATATATTTT,CAWAQGFSSGNTIYF
TRBD1,few,TRBV5-1,TRBJ1-5,TGCGCCAGCAGCCCCAGGGGGGGCAATCAGCCCCAGCATTTT,CASSPRGGNQPQHF
-,-,TRBV4-1,TRBJ2-3,TGCGCCAGCAGCTCCCGGGACATGGGTCTAAGCACAGATACGCAGTATTTT,CASSSRDMGLSTDTQYF
TRBD2,-,TRBV5-5,TRBJ2-7,TGTGCCAGCAGCTTGGACGGGGGGAGGTACGAGCAGTACTTC,CASSLDGGRYEQYF
-,-,TRBV4-1,TRBJ1-2,TGCGCCAGCACCGGGGGATCGGACAATGGCTACACCTTC,CASTGGSDNGYTF
TRBD1,-,TRBV19,TRBJ1-5,TGTGCCAGTAGTCAGACAGGGCGACAGCCCCAGCATTTT,CASSQTGRQPQHF
TRBD1,once,TRBV6-5,TRBJ2-2,TGTGCCAGCAGTTACCCCGGGACAGGTGCCGGGGAGCTGTTTTTT,CASSYPGTGAGELFF
-,-,TRBV3-1/TRBV3-2,TRBJ1-1,TGTGCCAGCAGCCACCGGAGCTCGAGCACTGAAGCTTTCTTT,CASSHRSSSTEAFF
TRBD2,-,TRBV4-1,TRBJ2-5,TGCGCCAGCGCCCGACTAGCGGGGGGAAGTCAAGAGACCCAGTACTTC,CASARLAGGSQETQYF
-,-,TRBV27,TRBJ1-5,TGTGCCAGCAGTGCTTTCAGGGGCGAGAGTCAGCCCCAGCATTTT,CASSAFRGESQPQHF
-,-,TRBV4-3,TRBJ1-3,TGCGCCAGCAGCCAAGATTGGCAGATTATCGGAAACACCATATATTTT,CASSQDWQIIGNTIYF
TRBD1,-,TRBV10-3,TRBJ1-3,TGTGCCATCAGGGTGGACAGGGGCTCTGGAAACACCATATATTTT,CAIRVDRGSGNTIYF
-,-,TRBV30,TRBJ2-3,TGTGCCTGGAGCCCTGGACTTGATCCGCAGTATTTT,CAWSPGLDPQYF
-,-,TRBV7-2,TRBJ1-3,TGTGCCAGCAGCTCTGGACTGGCTCGGGACACCATATATTTT,CASSSGLARDTIYF
-,-,TRBV24-1,TRBJ2-3,TGTGCCACCAGTGATTGGTCCGAGGCCACAGATACGCAGTATTTT,CATSDWSEATDTQYF
-,-,TRBV12-3/TRBV12-4,TRBJ1-1,TGTGCCAGCACCTCAGGGGAGACTGAAGCTTTCTTT,CASTSGETEAFF
-,once,TRBV19,TRBJ1-1,TGTGCCAGTAGTATTAACACCCCCCGGGACACTGAAGCTTTCTTT,CASSINTPRDTEAFF
TRBD1,-,TRBV5-1,TRBJ1-4,TGCGCCAGCAGACAGGGACAGACTAATGAAAAACTGTTTTTT,CASRQGQTNEKLFF
TRBD1,many,TRBV9,TRBJ1-1,TGTGCCAGCAGCGGGGGACAGGGGGCGAAAGCTTTCTTT,CASSGGQGAKAFF
TRBD2,-,TRBV5-5,TRBJ2-3,TGTGCCAGCAGCTTGGGTTTGAGTCGGGGGGGCCAGACAGATACGCAGTATTTT,CASSLGLSRGGQTDTQYF
-,-,TRBV5-4,TRBJ1-1,TGTGCCAGCAGCTACCACAGGGAAGACACTGAAGCTTTCTTT,CASSYHREDTEAFF